Below, one TCR beta chain is given with its context. A few counts support this clonotype. Its binding antigen is unknown. No qualities accompany the bases; no much larger clone lies one base away. Its CDR3 holds 15 amino acids, cysteine through phenylalanine. CDR3 DNA is the only sequence kept; it has 45 bases, read in frame from the first base. Compared with germline, V lacks 4 bases and J lacks 7 bases; bases without a gene match: 7. CDR1 and CDR2 are read off the germline V gene as SGHTA and FQGNSA. Libraries came from PCR. TCRdb names Illumina HiSeq 2500 as the instrument used. Unique molecular identifiers were incorporated into TCR beta cDNA libraries to reduce PCR and sequencing biases. Every 1 to 10 million input T cells yielded approximately 500,000 cDNA molecules, meaning each molecule approximated one T cell. The patient libraries were prepared and sequenced using the same protocol as the earlier healthy control dataset. Within a given batch, samples were prepared together, multiplexed and sequenced on the same HiSeq lane. From the authors' description of their analysis: MIGEC handled the raw barcoded reads, throwing out single-read molecular identifier groups before consensus assembly and CDR3 extraction. VDJtools was used for post-analysis of the clonotype tables, with diversity normalized by down-sampling every dataset to the smallest sample size. In repertoire overlap clustering, CDR3 amino acid sequences, but not nucleotide sequences, were matched to correct batch-related cross-sample contamination. TCRdb reprocessing: public reads trimmed at Q25 with fastp, clones called with MiXCR, in-frame beta chains kept. One record per CDR3 amino acid sequence lists the most common genes and DNA. It is TCRdb's table, rather than the study itself, that gives the V and J calls and clone size. The sample table contains about 150,000 distinct CDR3 sequences; only one count was recorded for about 30% of them. Jointly, the top ten make up approximately 1.5% of the sample.

The record originates from a study of post-analysis software for immune sequencing data (dated by TCRdb to between 2014 and 2017). About the study as a whole: The recorded disease courses included relapsing-remitting, secondary progressive and progressive-relapsing multiple sclerosis, and some patients had no subtype annotation. A subset of samples was prepared in parallel using single-end sample barcoding, then pooled and co-amplified after Illumina adapter ligation. The patient repertoires were set against about eleven previously published healthy control repertoires from donors whose ages ranged from roughly 6 to 26 years.

The paper as a whole reports these results and caveats: Normalized Chao1 diversity was significantly lower in multiple sclerosis patients than controls, suggesting substantial peripheral T-cell clonal expansion. Significantly higher frequencies in patients than in controls were found for roughly 5 TRBV segments, including TRBV5-6, TRBV5-1 and TRBV20-1. Direct clustering with F measure showed strong co-clustering of samples prepared in the same batch, prompting a batch-effect correction. The control group was slightly older than the multiple sclerosis patient group.

TCR beta repertoires were profiled from peripheral blood of roughly 13 young patients with multiple sclerosis to demonstrate the VDJtools post-analysis software. The patients with multiple sclerosis were children and adolescents between roughly 6 and 15 years of age. The chain employs TRBV7-2 and TRBJ2-6; TRBD1 matches 7 bases in the middle. The source is a girl aged 10 to 17 with multiple sclerosis. Material for sequencing was blood. CDR3 region: CASSYTDRAANVLTF. The nucleotide sequence is given as TGTGCCAGCAGCTATACCGACAGGGCCGCCAACGTCCTGACTTTC.